This TCR beta chain was found in a study of molecular identifiers for immune sequencing clone quantification. Naive CD8 library inputs spanned about 17,000 to 1,000,000 sorted cells and 10%, 30% or 50% RNA. A CD8+CD4-CCR7+CD45RA+ gate was used to sort naive CD8 T cells. The CDR3 loop spans 13 amino acids. The V gene's germline CDR1 is SGDLS and CDR2 YYNGEE. Trimming removed 0 bases from V and 6 bases from J, with 7 bases in between. This clonotype has a count of ten or more. The antigen remains unidentified. Libraries of bulk TCR were made by previously described methods (with listed TCR primers). TCRdb processed the PCR reads anew with MiXCR; each CDR3 protein has one entry. The data contain 250,000 to 400,000 distinct CDR3 sequences, about 21% of them singletons. Study-wide findings and caveats: In CMV-specific effectors, clones above 20 copies held over 99% of molecules; naive, under 1%.

The chain employs TRBV9 and TRBJ1-5; no definite D call. This clonotype was sampled from a human donor in good health. Some libraries in this study had Jurkat cell RNA spiked in. Sequenced material: naive CD8+ T cells from blood, with Jurkat cell RNA spiked in. The subset was: FACS-sorted CD8+CD4-CCR7+CD45RA+ naive T cells. This chain's CDR3 is CASSVGDGQPQHF. CDR3 coding DNA: TGTGCCAGCAGCGTAGGTGATGGTCAGCCCCAGCATTTT.